The clone carrying this T cell receptor (beta chain) was counted a few times. Its specificity is unknown. This sample stems from a study of beta chain features in type 1 diabetes. Study background: In all, around 100,000,000 sorted cells from all samples were analyzed.

Every bit of the isolated RNA underwent reverse transcription, so sequencing read expressed TCRB transcripts. Here immunoSEQ multiplex PCR was the method, and the copy in TCRdb shows in-frame clones only, minus some. The sample yields hundreds of thousands of clones, 15% seen once. About 100 mL of blood, on average, came from one heparinised draw per donor. Study results and limitations: The study found moderately but significantly shorter TCRB CDR3s in all four CD4+ subsets of Type 1 diabetes patients. VDJ junctions sequenced from type 1 diabetes patients showed fewer insertions and more deletions.

The CDR3 is made up of 17 amino acids. CDR1 and CDR2 (germline): SGHNT, YYREEE (reference sequence). V was clipped by 4 bases and J by 0 bases; unmatched bases: 10. The sequenced sample consisted of naive CD4+ T cells from blood. The receptor's source is a man between 18 and 29 years old in good health. This sequence joins TRBV5-4 and TRBJ2-7; TRBD2 aligns across 10 bases. DNA for the CDR3: TGTGCCAGCAGCCCCCCGGGTAGCGGGAGGAACTCCTACGAGCAGTACTTC. Amino acids: CASSPPGSGRNSYEQYF. Drawing the rest from reference TRBV5-4 and TRBJ2-7, the complete variable domain is ETGVTQSPTHLIKTRGQQVTLRCSSQSGHNTVSWYQQALGQGPQFIFQYYREEENGRGNFPPRFSGLQFPNYSSELNVNALELDDSALYLCASSPPGSGRNSYEQYFGPGTRLTVT.